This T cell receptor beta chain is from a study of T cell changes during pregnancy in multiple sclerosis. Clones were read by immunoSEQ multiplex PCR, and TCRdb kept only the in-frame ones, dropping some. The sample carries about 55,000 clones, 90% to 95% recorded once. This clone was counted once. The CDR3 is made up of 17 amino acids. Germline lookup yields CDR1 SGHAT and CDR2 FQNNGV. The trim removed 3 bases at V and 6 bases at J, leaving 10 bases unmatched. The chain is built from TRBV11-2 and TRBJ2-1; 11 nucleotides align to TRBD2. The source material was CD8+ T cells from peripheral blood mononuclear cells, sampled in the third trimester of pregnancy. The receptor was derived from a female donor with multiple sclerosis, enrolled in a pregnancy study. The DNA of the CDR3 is TGTGCCAGCAGCTTGTATTATAGCGGGAGGGCCACCAATGAGCAGTTCTTC. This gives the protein CASSLYYSGRATNEQFF.